These T cell receptor beta chains were read from a single sample in a study of blood T cell repertoires in COVID-19. Using immunoSEQ multiplex PCR, the repertoire was profiled, and TCRdb retains in-frame clones only, with some absent. The repertoire holds 130,000 to 150,000 clones, less than 85% seen once, with almost 6.5% in the top ten. The sequenced material came from peripheral blood. These receptors were obtained from a human donor in a cohort sampled during active COVID-19. The CDR3 runs from the conserved cysteine through the conserved F or W. The order of the fields is V gene, D gene, J gene, clone size, CDR3 DNA, CDR3 protein. A D gene is named only where the DNA matches it firmly. Clone size, where shown, is once, few, many, or a class for clones that have expanded.

TRBV7-2	-	TRBJ2-2	-	TGTGCCAGCAGCTTGGCAAGGGGAACCGGGGAGCTGTTTTTT	CASSLARGTGELFF
TRBV6-5	-	TRBJ2-7	-	TGTGCCAGCAGTACCCCTCAGGGTACAACCTACGAGCAGTACTTC	CASSTPQGTTYEQYF
TRBV6-5	-	TRBJ1-1	-	TGTGCCAGCAGTTACTCTGCTCGGATCAGGGCTTTCTTT	CASSYSARIRAFF
TRBV5-3	-	TRBJ1-2	-	TGTGCCAGAAGCTTTCAGTACAGGGACGGCTACACCTTC	CARSFQYRDGYTF
TRBV18	-	TRBJ2-5	-	-	CASSSLYQETQYF
TRBV6-2/TRBV6-3	TRBD1	TRBJ1-1	-	TGTGCCAGCAGTTATGAGCTAACAGGGGTGGTGAACACTGAAGCTTTCTTT	CASSYELTGVVNTEAFF
TRBV15	TRBD1	TRBJ1-5	-	TGTGCCACCAGCGCGACAGGGGATTTCTATCAGCCCCAGCATTTT	CATSATGDFYQPQHF
TRBV4-1	-	TRBJ2-5	-	TGCGCCAGCAGCCTTACAGGGATGGAGACCCAGTACTTC	CASSLTGMETQYF
TRBV19	TRBD2	TRBJ2-1	-	TGTGCCAGTAGTATAGATCCAGCGGGGGTTTATGAGCAGTTCTTC	CASSIDPAGVYEQFF
TRBV2	-	TRBJ2-1	once	TGTGCCAGCAGTGCGCTGGGCAGGAGGGTTGATGGGCAGTTCTTC	CASSALGRRVDGQFF
TRBV19	TRBD2	TRBJ2-3	once	TGTGCCAGTAGCCTAGCGGGGGGATCAGATACGCAGTATTTT	CASSLAGGSDTQYF
TRBV7-9	-	TRBJ1-2	-	TGTGCCAGCAGCTTAGCACAGTCAAATGGCTACACCTTC	CASSLAQSNGYTF
TRBV5-1	TRBD2	TRBJ2-5	-	TGCGCCAGCAGCTACTGGACTAGCGGGGGGCCCGAACAAATAGAGACCCAGTACTTC	CASSYWTSGGPEQIETQYF
TRBV13	-	TRBJ1-1	-	TGTGCCAGCAGCCTAGCAACGGTGGGAGTGAGGACTGAAGCTTTCTTT	CASSLATVGVRTEAFF
TRBV7-3	TRBD1	TRBJ1-2	-	TGTGCCAGCAGCCCGACAGGGACTTGGCGGTATGGCTACACCTTC	CASSPTGTWRYGYTF
TRBV19	TRBD1	TRBJ2-5	-	TGTGCCAGTAGTATTCAGGGGGCGGGAGAGACCCAGTACTTC	CASSIQGAGETQYF
TRBV5-1	-	TRBJ1-1	-	TGCGCCAGCAGCTTGGCGGGGGGGTTAGCTTTCTTT	CASSLAGGLAFF
TRBV7-6	TRBD2	TRBJ2-6	-	TGTGCCAGCAGTCGTCCTAGCGGGGGGGCCTCTGGGGCCAACGTCCTGACTTTC	CASSRPSGGASGANVLTF
TRBV3-1/TRBV3-2	-	TRBJ2-2	few	TGTGCCAGCAGCCAAGATAAGGGCAGGGCGAACACCGGGGAGCTGTTTTTT	CASSQDKGRANTGELFF
TRBV5-6	-	TRBJ2-5	-	TGTGCCAGCAGCTCGCAAACTAGTGTTGTGGAGACCCAGTACTTC	CASSSQTSVVETQYF